This TCR beta chain is drawn from a study of PD-1 blockade in classical Hodgkin lymphoma. Broader study findings: Nivolumab starters within 1 year of ASCT were excluded. It was among complete responders that baseline diversity resembled that of newly diagnosed patients. The origin of the repertoire differences remains undefined, with disease activity or prior therapy as possible causes.

All the patients suffered relapse after autologous stem cell transplantation, and brentuximab vedotin exposure differed. Best responses fell into complete response, partial response or progressive disease. CDR3 length: 11 amino acids. CDR1 and CDR2 (germline): SQVTM, ANQGSEA. V was shortened by 4 bases and J by 6 bases, with 6 bases between the two germline ends. A remark on this clone: Its antigen remains unknown.

The repertoire was sequenced with immunoSEQ multiplex PCR; TCRdb's copy has only in-frame clones and lacks some. The data contain 70,000 or so clones, under 95% of them seen just once; the ten biggest clones take up 6.5% to 8%. The rearrangement joins TRBV29-1 to TRBJ2-2; D call uncertain. This sequence originates from a human donor with classical Hodgkin lymphoma. Sequences were derived from peripheral blood mononuclear cells (PBMCs), sampled at baseline. The CDR3 DNA is TGCAGCGTTGTGACGGCCGGGGAGCTGTTTTTT. The encoded protein is CSVVTAGELFF.